Following are 31 T cell receptor beta chains from one sample sequenced in a study of beta chain features in type 1 diabetes. These receptors have no known antigen. Study-level points and caveats: Across all four CD4+ subsets, people with type 1 diabetes showed modestly shorter TCRB CDR3s.

Isolated RNA was reverse transcribed in full, so expressed TCRB transcripts were sequenced. Measured with immunoSEQ multiplex PCR; TCRdb has only the in-frame clones, and not every one. The sample carries hundreds of thousands of clones, roughly 12% recorded once. Sequencing input: naive CD4+ T cells from blood. Source of these receptors: a woman aged 18-29 years with type 1 diabetes.

The table lists this clone with a few counts. The CDR3 nucleotides are TGTGCCAGCAACTACCGGGGGAGGACAACGGGACAGGGGAACAATGAGCAGTTCTTC. Translating gives CASNYRGRTTGQGNNEQFF. V is TRBV28 and J is TRBJ2-1; 10 bases map to TRBD1. The ends lost 7 bases at V and 5 bases at J; junction bases unmatched: 20. This CDR3 comprises 19 residues. From germline, CDR1 is MDHEN and CDR2 SYDVKM.

This clone came up a few times. The J gene is TRBJ2-3, the V gene TRBV9; TRBD2 matches 11 bases. V shed 0 bases and J 3 bases; nucleotides not matched to a gene: 3. Germline CDR1 and CDR2: SGDLS and YYNGEE. The CDR3 totals 16 residues. This CDR3 reads CASSVAPSGRTDTQYF. CDR3 coding DNA: TGTGCCAGCAGCGTAGCCCCTAGCGGGAGGACAGATACGCAGTATTTT.

This chain links TRBV4-3 with TRBJ1-5; D call uncertain. CDR3 size: 16 residues. Trimming pared 0 bases from V and 0 bases from J, leaving 9 bases between. Germline-derived CDR1 and CDR2 are LGHNA and YSLEER. The CDR3 DNA reads as TGCGCCAGCAGCCAAGATGGTCAGTATAGCAATCAGCCCCAGCATTTT. It is translated as CASSQDGQYSNQPQHF.

This clone was found a few times. The V gene is TRBV11-3, the J gene TRBJ2-3, with a weak D call TRBD2 (6 bases). CDR3 length equals 16 residues. The germline V and J ends were trimmed by 5 bases and 0 bases, with 15 bases remaining between them. From germline, CDR1 is SGHNT and CDR2 YENEEA. Here the CDR3 DNA reads TGTGCCAGCAGCCTAGGAGGGACTCTTAGCACAGATACGCAGTATTTT. This codes for CASSLGGTLSTDTQYF.

The chain joins TRBV9 to TRBJ2-3; TRBD2 agrees at 11 bases. Germline lookup yields CDR1 SGDLS and CDR2 YYNGEE. V lost 0 bases and J lost 5; bases outside the gene matches: 5. The CDR3 is made up of 16 amino acids. DNA for the CDR3: TGTGCCAGCAGCGTAGGGTTAGCGGGGGGGGAAGATACGCAGTATTTT. This translates into CASSVGLAGGEDTQYF.

This clone has more than one count but fewer than ten. J is TRBJ2-1 and V is TRBV30, with 7 bases fitting TRBD2. This CDR3 spans 15 amino acids. The V segment lost 0 bases and the J segment 2 bases; nucleotides outside the gene matches: 4. Germline CDR1 and CDR2: GTSNPN and SVGIG (reference sequence). In DNA, the CDR3 is TGTGCCTGGAGTGTGCTAGCGGCGACCTACAATGAGCAGTTCTTC. It specifies CAWSVLAATYNEQFF.

This clone came up a few times. This chain joins TRBV15 and TRBJ2-7, with D possibly TRBD2 on 6 matching bases. Germline CDR1 is LNHNV and CDR2 is YYDKDF (reference sequence). V was pared by 2 bases and J by 3 bases, with 11 bases between. This CDR3 is 14 amino acids long. This chain's CDR3 is CATSRRSGGYEQYF. The CDR3 nucleotides are TGTGCCACCAGCAGACGATCCGGGGGCTACGAGCAGTACTTC. Filled out from reference TRBV15 and TRBJ2-7, the complete variable domain reads DAMVIQNPRYQVTQFGKPVTLSCSQTLNHNVMYWYQQKSSQAPKLLFHYYDKDFNNEADTPDNFQSRRPNTSFCFLDIRSPGLGDTAMYLCATSRRSGGYEQYFGPGTRLTVT.

J is TRBJ2-3 and V is TRBV7-9, with 10 positions matching TRBD1. With 2 bases clipped from V and 3 bases from J, the junction kept 14 bases outside the gene matches. Germline CDR1 and CDR2: SEHNR and FQNEAQ (reference sequence). This CDR3 is 19 amino acids long. Here the CDR3 reads CASSLQELVRDRGTDTQYF. The CDR3 coding sequence is TGTGCCAGCAGCTTACAGGAATTGGTCCGGGACAGGGGTACAGATACGCAGTATTTT.

This clone has just a few counts. The chain uses TRBV5-1 and TRBJ2-3, with D uncertain. This CDR3 is built from 16 residues. The germline gives CDR1 SGHRS, CDR2 YFSETQ. V lost 0 bases and J lost 0, with 11 bases in between. The CDR3 coding sequence is TGCGCCAGCAGCTTGGGCGCCCGGGTTAGCACAGATACGCAGTATTTT. Its translation: CASSLGARVSTDTQYF. Looking up the rest from reference TRBV5-1 and TRBJ2-3 gives the full variable domain: KAGVTQTPRYLIKTRGQQVTLSCSPISGHRSVSWYQQTPGQGLQFLFEYFSETQRNKGNFPGRFSGRQFSNSRSEMNVSTLELGDSALYLCASSLGARVSTDTQYFGPGTRLTVL.

This clone was picked up a small number of times. CDR3: CASSVAGSGGTGELFF. The CDR3 coding sequence is TGTGCCAGCAGCGTAGCGGGTAGCGGGGGAACCGGGGAGCTGTTTTTT. This chain joins TRBV9 and TRBJ2-2; 9 bases match TRBD2. Germline V gene lookup returns CDR1 SGDLS and CDR2 YYNGEE. V lost 0 bases and J lost 5; bases outside the gene matches: 5. CDR3 length: 16 residues.

The chain links TRBV7-9 to TRBJ2-3; no clear D. V lost 6 bases and J 4 bases, leaving 14 bases between the germline ends. Per the germline V gene, CDR1 is SEHNR and CDR2 is FQNEAQ (reference sequence). The CDR3 extends over 14 amino acids. CDR3 sequence: CASRLSTGADTQYF. CDR3 nucleotide sequence: TGTGCCAGCAGACTATCAACTGGTGCAGATACGCAGTATTTT.

This clone was seen more than once but under ten times. V and J are TRBV5-4 and TRBJ2-7; D might be TRBD1 (6 bases). Germline V CDR1 and CDR2: SGHNT, YYREEE (reference sequence). CDR3 length: 13 amino acids. V lost 5 bases, J lost 1 base, and 10 bases lay in between. For the CDR3, the DNA is TGTGCCAGCAGAAATGGACAGTCCTACGAGCAGTACTTC. Translated, it gives CASRNGQSYEQYF.

Here the CDR3 DNA reads TGTGCCACCGGGGAACTACAAGAGACCCAGTACTTC. Encoded protein: CATGELQETQYF. This chain links TRBV6-5 with TRBJ2-5; tentative D call: TRBD2 (5 bases). Per the germline V gene, CDR1 is MNHEY and CDR2 is SVGAGI. The V and J ends lost 10 bases and 2 bases respectively, with 11 bases between them. This CDR3 is 12 amino acids long.

A few counts support this clone. The chain recombines TRBV28 with TRBJ2-5, with no clear D. Germline assignment: CDR1 MDHEN and CDR2 SYDVKM. This CDR3 has 13 residues. Trimming took 5 bases from V and 5 from J, leaving 12 bases between them. CDR3 sequence: CASSTSNRETQYF. For the CDR3, the DNA is TGTGCCAGCAGTACCTCAAACCGGGAGACCCAGTACTTC. Together with reference TRBV28 and TRBJ2-5, the CDR3 gives the full variable domain: DVKVTQSSRYLVKRTGEKVFLECVQDMDHENMFWYRQDPGLGLRLIYFSYDVKMKEKGDIPEGYSVSREKKERFSLILESASTNQTSMYLCASSTSNRETQYFGPGTRLLVL.

In nucleotides, the CDR3 is TGTGCCAGAGGGGCAGGGCCCCGGGATGGCTACACCTTC. Its protein is CARGAGPRDGYTF. The chain combines TRBV2 with TRBJ1-2; D possibly corresponds to TRBD1 (5 bases). V lost 9 bases, J lost 6 bases, and 17 bases lay in between. The CDR3 totals 13 residues. Germline V CDR1 and CDR2: SNHLY, FYNNEI.

This chain links TRBV6-6 with TRBJ1-1; no firm D call. Trimming removed 3 bases from V and 1 base from J, with 3 bases in between. Germline V gene sequence: CDR1 MNHNY, CDR2 SVGAGI (reference sequence). This CDR3 spans 12 amino acids. CDR3 coding DNA: TGTGCCAGCAGTTATAGGAACACTGAAGCTTTCTTT. This gives the protein CASSYRNTEAFF.

This clone was observed a handful of times. The rearrangement uses TRBV29-1 and TRBJ1-2; the match to TRBD1 covers 9 bases. The CDR3 is 14 amino acids. From germline, CDR1 is SQVTM and CDR2 ANQGSEA. The V gene end was trimmed by 7 bases and the J gene end by 5 bases; junction bases not matched to a gene: 11. The CDR3 here is CSAGGQGNGYGYTF. The CDR3 DNA reads as TGCAGCGCCGGAGGACAGGGGAATGGGTATGGCTACACCTTC.

The V and J genes are TRBV7-9 and TRBJ2-5; D remains unclear. The CDR3 totals 11 residues. Trimming removed 7 bases at V and 5 bases at J, with 8 bases between. CDR1 is SEHNR and CDR2 is FQNEAQ in the germline V gene (reference sequence). For the CDR3, the DNA is TGTGCCAGCACCCCCCGGGAGACCCAGTACTTC. Amino acid sequence: CASTPRETQYF.

As concerns this clone: Other nucleotide sequences in the sample specify the same CDR3. The rearrangement uses TRBV18 and TRBJ2-5, with D unresolved. V was shortened by 0 bases and J by 2 bases, with 7 bases between the two germline ends. This CDR3 is built from 14 residues. Looked up from germline, CDR1 is KGHSH and CDR2 is LQKENI. The CDR3 sequence: CASSPPAAQETQYF. The CDR3 coding sequence is TGTGCCAGCTCACCACCGGCAGCGCAAGAGACCCAGTACTTC. The whole variable domain, remainder taken from reference TRBV18 and TRBJ2-5, is NAGVMQNPRHLVRRRGQEARLRCSPMKGHSHVYWYRQLPEEGLKFMVYLQKENIIDESGMPKERFSAEFPKEGPSILRIQQVVRGDSAAYFCASSPPAAQETQYFGPGTRLLVL.

This clone was picked up a small number of times. The DNA for the CDR3 is TGTGCCAGCAGTTTATCTCCTAGCGGGATTCGAGGGCAGTACTTC. Amino acid sequence: CASSLSPSGIRGQYF. The V call is TRBV28, the J call TRBJ2-7; TRBD2 matches at 9 bases. The CDR3 is 15 amino acids. After removal of 1 base from V and 9 bases from J, the junction contained 10 bases not matched to a gene. Germline V gives CDR1 MDHEN, CDR2 SYDVKM.

This clone has a handful of counts. J is TRBJ2-1 and V is TRBV27, with D possibly matching TRBD2 (5 bases). The CDR3 covers 12 residues. Trimming stripped 2 bases from V and 9 bases from J, with 8 bases between. Germline assignment: CDR1 MNHEY and CDR2 SMNVEV (reference sequence). Here the CDR3 DNA reads TGTGCCAGCAGTTTAATGGCGGGTGAGCAGTTCTTC. Translating gives CASSLMAGEQFF.

In its sample, this clone was seen a few times. This chain uses TRBV5-1 with TRBJ1-5; possible D gene TRBD1, 6 bases. V dropped 3 bases and J dropped 7 bases, with 17 bases sitting between them. The CDR3 length is 15 residues. In germline, CDR1 is SGHRS, CDR2 YFSETQ. Written as DNA, the CDR3 is TGCGCCAGCAGCTGGGGAGGGGGGGCAGGGCAGCCCCAGCATTTT. This codes for CASSWGGGAGQPQHF.

This clone was counted between two and nine times. The rearrangement uses TRBV11-3 and TRBJ2-5, with TRBD1 identical over 8 bases. The trim removed 7 bases at V and 1 base at J, leaving 8 bases unmatched. Germline V gene lookup returns CDR1 SGHNT and CDR2 YENEEA. CDR3 size: 15 residues. The CDR3 DNA reads TGTGCCAGCACCGACAGGGGAAGGGGCCAAGAGACCCAGTACTTC. Translation: CASTDRGRGQETQYF.

This clone appeared a few times. This chain connects TRBV7-2 to TRBJ2-7; 7 nucleotides agree with TRBD1. Germline V CDR1 and CDR2: SGHTA, FQGNSA. The CDR3 contains 16 residues. V dropped 2 bases and J dropped 3; count of bases not matched to a gene: 10. The CDR3 DNA sequence: TGTGCCAGCAGCTTACTTGGGGACAGTTCTTACTACGAGCAGTACTTC. Translating gives CASSLLGDSSYYEQYF.

This clone was recorded a few times. This chain joins TRBV27 and TRBJ2-1; 11 nucleotides line up with TRBD2. Germline trimming cut 1 base from V and 2 bases from J; bases unmatched to any gene: 1. Germline V gives CDR1 MNHEY, CDR2 SMNVEV (reference sequence). CDR3 size: 16 residues. The CDR3, as DNA: TGTGCCAGCAGTTTATTGACTAGCGGGACCTACAATGAGCAGTTCTTC. Protein sequence: CASSLLTSGTYNEQFF.

A few counts support this clone. The chain recombines TRBV27 with TRBJ1-5; D remains unclear. The germline CDR1 and CDR2 sequences are MNHEY and SMNVEV (reference sequence). The CDR3 consists of 15 residues. The V gene lost 2 bases and the J gene lost 2 bases, with 10 bases spanning the gap. The CDR3 region has the DNA TGTGCCAGCAGTTTAATGGCCGGGGGCAATCAGCCCCAGCATTTT. This gives the protein CASSLMAGGNQPQHF.

This clone was detected only a few times. The J gene is TRBJ2-3, the V gene TRBV18, with D tentatively TRBD1 (5 bases). The CDR3 contains 16 residues. The V and J ends lost 1 base and 5 bases respectively, with 16 bases between them. CDR1 is KGHSH and CDR2 is LQKENI in the germline V gene. The CDR3 sequence is CASSPLIVVDRDTQYF. Here the CDR3 DNA reads TGTGCCAGCTCACCACTCATCGTAGTAGACAGAGATACGCAGTATTTT.

This sequence joins TRBV29-1 and TRBJ2-3; unclear D gene. The CDR3 consists of 12 residues. The germline V and J ends were trimmed by 4 bases and 0 bases, with 5 bases remaining between them. From germline, CDR1 is SQVTM and CDR2 ANQGSEA. The CDR3 loop reads CSVGHSTDTQYF. The CDR3, as DNA: TGCAGCGTTGGGCATAGCACAGATACGCAGTATTTT.

In DNA, the CDR3 is TGTGCCTGGAGTGTACCTGGAGGATCCCGCGGCTACACCTTC. As protein: CAWSVPGGSRGYTF. The chain recombines TRBV30 with TRBJ1-2; D gene uncertain. With 0 bases removed from V and 8 bases from J, the gap between germline ends came to 16 bases. From germline, CDR1 is GTSNPN and CDR2 SVGIG (reference sequence). The CDR3 covers 14 residues.

This clone occurred a few times. The genes are TRBV6-1 and TRBJ2-7; TRBD1 agrees at 10 bases. This CDR3 is built from 14 residues. V dropped 7 bases and J dropped 4; count of bases not matched to a gene: 7. Germline V gives CDR1 MNHNS, CDR2 SASEGT. The CDR3 DNA sequence: TGTGCCAGCACCATCGGGACAGGGGTGTACGAGCAGTACTTC. Protein sequence: CASTIGTGVYEQYF.

This clone has only a few counts. The chain is built from TRBV5-1 and TRBJ1-2; D perhaps matches TRBD1 (5 bases). Germline V gene sequence: CDR1 SGHRS, CDR2 YFSETQ. Trimming shortened V by 4 bases and J by 4 bases, and 20 bases separated the two germline ends. The CDR3 has 16 residues. This CDR3 is CASSLQETVTSYGYTF. The CDR3, as DNA: TGCGCCAGCAGCCTACAAGAGACAGTAACCTCCTATGGCTACACCTTC.